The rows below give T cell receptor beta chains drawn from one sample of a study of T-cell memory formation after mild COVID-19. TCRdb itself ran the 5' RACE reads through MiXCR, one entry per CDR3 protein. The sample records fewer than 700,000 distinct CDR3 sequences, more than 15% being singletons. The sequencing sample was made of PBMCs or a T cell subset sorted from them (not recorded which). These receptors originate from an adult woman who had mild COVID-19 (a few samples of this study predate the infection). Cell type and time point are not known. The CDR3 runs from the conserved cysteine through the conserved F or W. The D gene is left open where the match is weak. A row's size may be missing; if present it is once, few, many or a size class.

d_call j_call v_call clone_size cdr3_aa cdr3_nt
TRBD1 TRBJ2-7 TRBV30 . CAWSAGTGDYEQYF TGTGCCTGGAGTGCCGGGACAGGTGACTACGAGCAGTACTTC
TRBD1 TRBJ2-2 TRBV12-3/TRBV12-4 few CASSLGTGATGELFF TGTGCCAGCAGTTTAGGGACAGGGGCCACCGGGGAGCTGTTTTTT
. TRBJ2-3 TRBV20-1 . CSARGRGTPSTDTQYF TGCAGTGCTAGGGGCAGGGGCACCCCCAGCACAGATACGCAGTATTTT
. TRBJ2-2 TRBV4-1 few CASSQEEDRYTGELFF TGCGCCAGCAGCCAAGAAGAAGACAGGTACACCGGGGAGCTGTTTTTT
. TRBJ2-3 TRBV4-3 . CASSRKSTSTDTQYF TGCGCCAGCAGCCGTAAGTCGACTAGCACAGATACGCAGTATTTT
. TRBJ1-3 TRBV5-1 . CASSLALSASGNTIYF TGCGCCAGCAGCTTGGCCTTAAGTGCCTCTGGAAACACCATATATTTT
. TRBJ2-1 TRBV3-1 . CASSKSGGANEQFF TGTGCCAGCAGCAAATCAGGGGGGGCGAATGAGCAGTTCTTC
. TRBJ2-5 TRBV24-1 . CATSDNSQETQYF TGTGCCACCAGTGACAACAGCCAAGAGACCCAGTACTTC
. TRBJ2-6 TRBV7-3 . CASGGSGANVLTF TGTGCCAGCGGGGGCTCTGGGGCCAACGTCCTGACTTTC
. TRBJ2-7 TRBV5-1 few CASSPDTLYEQYF TGCGCCAGCAGTCCGGACACCTTGTACGAGCAGTACTTC
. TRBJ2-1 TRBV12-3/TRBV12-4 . CASGSAGNNEQFF TGTGCCAGCGGGAGCGCCGGAAACAATGAGCAGTTCTTC
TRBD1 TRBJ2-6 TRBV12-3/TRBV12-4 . CASSLPGQRRSGANVLTF TGTGCCAGCAGCCTACCGGGACAGCGACGCTCTGGGGCCAACGTCCTGACTTTC
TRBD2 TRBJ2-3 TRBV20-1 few CSALPGLERDTQYF TGCAGTGCCCTGCCGGGACTAGAAAGAGATACGCAGTATTTT
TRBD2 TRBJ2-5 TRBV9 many CASSVGTSGPLTQYF TGTGCCAGCAGCGTAGGGACTAGCGGGCCTTTGACCCAGTACTTC
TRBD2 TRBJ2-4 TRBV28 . CASTSGNDIQYF TGTGCCAGCACTAGCGGGAATGACATTCAGTACTTC
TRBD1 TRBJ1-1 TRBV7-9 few CASSLTARTGRTYTEAFF TGTGCCAGCAGCTTAACGGCGCGGACAGGGCGGACCTACACTGAAGCTTTCTTT
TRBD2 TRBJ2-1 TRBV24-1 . CATSAYQGLAVPEHFF TGTGCCACCAGTGCCTACCAGGGACTAGCGGTACCGGAGCATTTCTTC
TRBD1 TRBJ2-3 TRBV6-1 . CASSEWDRDTDTQYF TGTGCCAGCAGTGAATGGGACAGAGACACAGATACGCAGTATTTT
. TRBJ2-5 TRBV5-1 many CASSLTPGSEETQYF TGCGCCAGCAGCTTGACCCCGGGATCAGAAGAGACCCAGTACTTC
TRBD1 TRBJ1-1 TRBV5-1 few CASRAGTDEEAFF TGCGCCAGCAGGGCCGGGACAGATGAGGAAGCTTTCTTT
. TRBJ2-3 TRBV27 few CASRRVDTQYF TGTGCCAGCCGCCGGGTGGATACGCAGTATTTT
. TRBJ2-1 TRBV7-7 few CASSLVTGSNEQFF TGTGCTAGCAGCTTAGTGACGGGGTCCAATGAGCAGTTCTTC
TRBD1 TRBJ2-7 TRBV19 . CASSPGQGSPYEQYF TGTGCCAGTAGTCCCGGACAGGGGAGTCCCTACGAGCAGTACTTC
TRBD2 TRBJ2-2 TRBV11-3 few CASSLGLGGSLQTGELFF TGTGCCAGCAGCTTAGGGTTAGGCGGGAGCCTGCAAACCGGGGAGCTGTTTTTT
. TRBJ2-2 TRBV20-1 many CSATPGANTGELFF TGCAGTGCTACTCCAGGGGCGAACACCGGGGAGCTGTTTTTT
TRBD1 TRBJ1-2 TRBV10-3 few CAISDLEGTGGGYGYTF TGTGCCATCAGTGATCTGGAGGGGACAGGGGGCGGCTATGGCTACACCTTC
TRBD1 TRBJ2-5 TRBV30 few CAWSPGTGTQETQYF TGTGCCTGGAGTCCAGGGACAGGGACCCAAGAGACCCAGTACTTC
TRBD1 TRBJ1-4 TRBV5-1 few CASSLAGQGVEKLFF TGCGCCAGCAGCTTGGCCGGACAGGGTGTGGAAAAACTGTTTTTT
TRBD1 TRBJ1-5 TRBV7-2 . CASSSGQGRNQPQHF TGTGCCAGCAGCTCTGGACAGGGTCGCAATCAGCCCCAGCATTTT
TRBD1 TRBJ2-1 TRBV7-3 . CASSLTETGDYNEQFF TGTGCCAGCAGCTTAACCGAGACAGGGGACTACAATGAGCAGTTCTTC
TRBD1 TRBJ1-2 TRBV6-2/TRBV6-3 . CASSTGTGEVNGYTF TGTGCCAGCAGCACCGGGACAGGGGAGGTGAATGGCTACACCTTC
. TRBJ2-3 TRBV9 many CASEAWSGDTQYF TGTGCCAGCGAGGCGTGGAGCGGAGATACGCAGTATTTT
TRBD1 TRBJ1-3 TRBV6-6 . CASSYARDRGQGNTIYF TGTGCCAGCAGTTACGCCCGGGACAGGGGGCAAGGAAACACCATATATTTT
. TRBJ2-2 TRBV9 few CASSVGWGPGELFF TGTGCCAGCAGCGTAGGGTGGGGTCCCGGGGAGCTGTTTTTT
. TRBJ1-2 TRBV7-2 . CASSLELTGYGYTF TGTGCCAGCAGCTTAGAGCTAACAGGGTATGGCTACACCTTC